Described below is a single T cell receptor (beta chain) sequence and its context. Using immunoSEQ multiplex PCR, the repertoire was profiled, and TCRdb retains in-frame clones only, with some absent. The table lists approximately 82,000 clones, 94% of them singletons. This entry comes from a study of control samples from healthy donors and cancer patients. This sequence originates from a woman younger than 35 in good health. The sample consisted of blood.

CDR3 region: CASSFGGANTGELFF. CDR3 coding DNA: TGTGCCAGCAGTTTTGGTGGCGCGAACACCGGGGAGCTGTTTTTT. The chain carries TRBV28 and TRBJ2-2; D uncertain. Between the trimmed V and J ends, which lost 3 bases and 0 bases, there was a span of 8 bases. The CDR3 extends over 15 amino acids. Germline CDR1 is MDHEN and CDR2 is SYDVKM.